This T cell receptor beta chain was obtained from a study of T cells in Graves' hyperthyroidism and ophthalmopathy. Study details: Peripheral blood was acquired at first diagnosis, ahead of any therapy whatsoever.

Absence of ophthalmopathy progression within 18 months defined stable Graves' hyperthyroidism. Uncontrolled infection, other autoimmune disease, pregnancy or lactation led to exclusion. What was amplified from RNA transcripts were TCR beta CDR3 regions. HTBI primers were used for first-round RT-PCR of the TCR CDR3. TCRdb reprocessed the multiplex PCR reads via MiXCR and lists one record per CDR3 protein. The sample records approximately 380,000 distinct CDR3 sequences, approximately 20% being singletons. This clonotype was counted at least ten times. The CDR3 is 15 residues long. Germline V CDR1 and CDR2: DFQATT, SNEGSKA (reference sequence). Trimming left V 0 bases short and J 2 bases short, with 14 bases between.

Sequences were obtained from blood. The sequence was obtained from a woman younger than 30 with Graves' hyperthyroidism. The genes are TRBV20-1 and TRBJ2-7, with D perhaps matching TRBD2 (6 bases). For the CDR3, the DNA is TGCAGTGCTAGAGATTGGAGGGGACCTACCTACGAGCAGTACTTC. It translates to CSARDWRGPTYEQYF.